One sample yielded the 10 T cell receptor beta chains listed below, sequenced in a study of T cell changes during pregnancy in multiple sclerosis. Assay: immunoSEQ multiplex PCR; the TCRdb copy retains only in-frame clones and omits some. The table records over 70,000 clones, about 94% of them present only once. This specimen was peripheral blood, taken in the third trimester of pregnancy. These receptors came from a female donor with multiple sclerosis, enrolled in a pregnancy study.

The rearrangement links TRBV6-4 to TRBJ2-7, with 12 bases matching TRBD2. The CDR3 length is 20 residues. Losses at the gene ends were 8 bases for V and 0 bases for J; bases not matched to a gene: 20. From germline, CDR1 is MRHNA and CDR2 SNTAGT. The CDR3 region is CASGPRLAGVNPHSSYEQYF. CDR3 in DNA: TGTGCCAGCGGTCCAAGACTAGCGGGAGTAAACCCTCATTCCTCCTACGAGCAGTACTTC.

J is TRBJ1-1 and V is TRBV25-1, with 8 bases lining up with TRBD1. Looked up from germline, CDR1 is MGHDK and CDR2 is SYGVNS. The CDR3 totals 13 residues. V was pared by 2 bases and J by 4 bases, with 0 bases of the junction left unmatched. CDR3 protein: CASSETGGTEAFF. Written as DNA, the CDR3 is TGTGCCAGCAGTGAAACAGGGGGCACTGAAGCTTTCTTT.

The rearrangement joins TRBV19 to TRBJ1-3; D is ambiguous. The V end was cut by 6 bases, the J end by 0 bases, with 12 bases between. Germline assignment: CDR1 LNHDA and CDR2 SQIVND (reference sequence). The CDR3 runs to 15 residues. The CDR3 DNA reads as TGTGCCAGTAGCCACGTAATGAGCTCTGGAAACACCATATATTTT. Its translation is CASSHVMSSGNTIYF. Full variable domain (missing parts from reference TRBV19 and TRBJ1-3): DGGITQSPKYLFRKEGQNVTLSCEQNLNHDAMYWYRQDPGQGLRLIYYSQIVNDFQKGDIAEGYSVSREKKESFPLTVTSAQKNPTAFYLCASSHVMSSGNTIYFGEGSWLTVV.

The J gene is TRBJ2-5, the V gene TRBV5-6; 7 positions match TRBD1. With V trimmed by 6 bases and J by 3 bases, 8 bases remained unmatched. The CDR3 runs to 14 residues. The germline V gene has CDR1 SGHDT and CDR2 YYEEEE. In DNA form, the CDR3 reads TGTGCCAGCACCCCTACAGGGGAAGAAGAGACCCAGTACTTC. Protein product: CASTPTGEEETQYF.

The gene calls are TRBV18 and TRBJ1-2; no firm D call. CDR1 and CDR2 (germline): KGHSH, LQKENI. Trimming took 1 base from V and 3 from J, leaving 15 bases between them. This CDR3 comprises 16 residues. In DNA form, the CDR3 reads TGTGCCAGCTCACCACAAGGACTCGGCGGGGACTATGGCTACACCTTC. Translated: CASSPQGLGGDYGYTF.

CDR3 amino acids: CASSPRGQGNMNTEAFF. The CDR3 region has the DNA TGTGCCAGTAGTCCCAGGGGACAGGGAAACATGAACACTGAAGCTTTCTTT. This rearrangement joins TRBV19 to TRBJ1-1, with 9 nucleotides matching TRBD1. This CDR3 has 17 residues. The V gene end was trimmed by 5 bases and the J gene end by 0 bases; junction bases not matched to a gene: 10. CDR1 and CDR2 (germline): LNHDA, SQIVND (reference sequence).

This clone turned up a few times. The chain joins TRBV30 to TRBJ1-1, with unresolved D. Trimming removed 3 bases at V and 5 bases at J, with 10 bases between. Germline lookup yields CDR1 GTSNPN and CDR2 SVGIG (reference sequence). The CDR3 sequence is 12 residues long. The CDR3 here is CAWRREGTEAFF. For the CDR3, the DNA is TGTGCCTGGAGACGGGAGGGAACTGAAGCTTTCTTT. Variable domain in full (rest from reference TRBV30 and TRBJ1-1): SQTIHQWPATLVQPVGSPLSLECTVEGTSNPNLYWYRQAAGRGLQLLFYSVGIGQISSEVPQNLSASRPQDRQFILSSKKLLLSDSGFYLCAWRREGTEAFFGQGTRLTVV.

The gene calls are TRBV7-2 and TRBJ2-2; 8 positions agree with TRBD1. V dropped 5 bases and J dropped 5; count of bases not matched to a gene: 7. CDR3 length: 15 amino acids. CDR1 is SGHTA, CDR2 FQGNSA, per germline. Written as DNA, the CDR3 is TGTGCCAGCAGCGCGCGGGGACAGGTTACCGGGGAGCTGTTTTTT. Protein sequence: CASSARGQVTGELFF.

This chain uses TRBV9 with TRBJ2-1; 8 nucleotides match TRBD1. With 3 bases clipped from V and 9 bases from J, the junction kept 14 bases outside the gene matches. Germline assignment: CDR1 SGDLS and CDR2 YYNGEE. This CDR3 contains 16 residues. DNA for the CDR3: TGTGCCAGCAGCGGATCGACAGGGGAACTATCGCGTGAGCAGTTCTTC. Translating gives CASSGSTGELSREQFF.

The chain employs TRBV5-1 and TRBJ2-2, with 10 nucleotides matching TRBD2. This CDR3 has 18 amino acids. Germline V gives CDR1 SGHRS, CDR2 YFSETQ. V gave up 0 bases and J gave up 4 bases; unmatched junction bases: 9. CDR3 region: CASSLVTSGISGTGELFF. The CDR3 DNA sequence: TGCGCCAGCAGCTTGGTTACTAGCGGGATATCGGGCACCGGGGAGCTGTTTTTT.